This T cell receptor (beta chain) was identified in a study of CD8 T cells in ankylosing spondylitis. General study points: Characteristic, it appeared, of ankylosing spondylitis blood was a TCR beta motif of fewer than 10 highly homologous variants.

Between the trimmed V and J ends, which lost 5 bases and 1 base, there was a span of 8 bases. Germline lookup yields CDR1 LNHNV and CDR2 YYDKDF (reference sequence). The CDR3 runs to 13 residues. Making the TCR beta libraries involved quantitative 5'-RACE with molecular barcodes. In TCRdb, the 5' RACE reads were re-called with MiXCR into one record per CDR3 protein. This table has approximately 220,000 distinct CDR3 sequences, around 25% appearing once. Comment on this clonotype: Its matching antigen is unknown.

The receptor comes from a male donor with ankylosing spondylitis or in good health (not recorded which). The specimen sequenced was blood, either unsorted or a sorted T cell fraction (not recorded which). The chain recombines TRBV15 with TRBJ2-5; D unresolved. DNA of the CDR3: TGTGCCACCAGCGGCCGTCCCCAAGAGACCCAGTACTTC. Its protein is CATSGRPQETQYF.